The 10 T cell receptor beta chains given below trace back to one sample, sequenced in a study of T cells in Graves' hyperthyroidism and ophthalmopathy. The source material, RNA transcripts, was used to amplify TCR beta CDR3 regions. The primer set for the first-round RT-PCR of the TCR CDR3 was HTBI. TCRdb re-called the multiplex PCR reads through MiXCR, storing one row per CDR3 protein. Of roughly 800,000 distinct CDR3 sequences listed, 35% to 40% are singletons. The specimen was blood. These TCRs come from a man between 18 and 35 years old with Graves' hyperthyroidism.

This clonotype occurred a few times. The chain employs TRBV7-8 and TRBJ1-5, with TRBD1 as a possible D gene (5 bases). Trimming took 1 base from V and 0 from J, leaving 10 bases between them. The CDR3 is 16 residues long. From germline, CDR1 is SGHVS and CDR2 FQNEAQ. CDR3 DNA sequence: TGTGCCAGCAGCTTAGAGGGTAGGGGTAGCAATCAGCCCCAGCATTTT. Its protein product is CASSLEGRGSNQPQHF.

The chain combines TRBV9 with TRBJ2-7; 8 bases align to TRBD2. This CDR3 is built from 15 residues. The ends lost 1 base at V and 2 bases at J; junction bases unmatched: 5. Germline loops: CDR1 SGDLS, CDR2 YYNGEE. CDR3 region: CASSVSGSLTYEQYF. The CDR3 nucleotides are TGTGCCAGCAGCGTAAGCGGGAGCCTCACCTACGAGCAGTACTTC. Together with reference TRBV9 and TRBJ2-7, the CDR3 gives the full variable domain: DSGVTQTPKHLITATGQRVTLRCSPRSGDLSVYWYQQSLDQGLQFLIQYYNGEERAKGNILERFSAQQFPDLHSELNLSSLELGDSALYFCASSVSGSLTYEQYFGPGTRLTVT.

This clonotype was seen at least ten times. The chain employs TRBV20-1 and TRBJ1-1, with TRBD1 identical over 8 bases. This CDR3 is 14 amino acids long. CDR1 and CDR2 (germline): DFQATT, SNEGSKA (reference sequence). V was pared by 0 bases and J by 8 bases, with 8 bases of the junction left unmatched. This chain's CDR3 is CSARDRRDRREAFF. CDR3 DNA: TGCAGTGCTAGAGATCGGAGGGACAGGCGAGAAGCTTTCTTT.

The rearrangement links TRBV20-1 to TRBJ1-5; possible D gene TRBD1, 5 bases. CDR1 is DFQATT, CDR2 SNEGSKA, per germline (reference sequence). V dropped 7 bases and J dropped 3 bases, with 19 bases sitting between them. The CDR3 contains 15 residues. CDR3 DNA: TGCAGTGTTAGCGCGGTTTGGGGGGTCAATCAGCCCCAGCATTTT. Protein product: CSVSAVWGVNQPQHF.

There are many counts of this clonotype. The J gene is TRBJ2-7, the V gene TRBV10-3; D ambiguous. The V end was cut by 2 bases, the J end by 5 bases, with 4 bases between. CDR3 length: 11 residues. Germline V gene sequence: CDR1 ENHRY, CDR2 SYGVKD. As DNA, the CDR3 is TGTGCCATCAGTGAGAACGACGAGCAGTACTTC. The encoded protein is CAISENDEQYF.

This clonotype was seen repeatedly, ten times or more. CDR3 region: CSVGQRDTEAFF. The CDR3 DNA is TGCAGCGTCGGACAGAGGGACACTGAAGCTTTCTTT. This sequence joins TRBV29-1 and TRBJ1-1, with a possible D match to TRBD1 (6 bases). The V end was cut by 6 bases, the J end by 3 bases, with 11 bases between. Germline CDR1 reads SQVTM; CDR2 reads ANQGSEA. This CDR3 is 12 amino acids long. The complete variable domain, with remaining parts taken from reference TRBV29-1 and TRBJ1-1, reads SAVISQKPSRDICQRGTSLTIQCQVDSQVTMMFWYRQQPGQSLTLIATANQGSEATYESGFVIDKFPISRPNLTFSTLTVSNMSPEDSSIYLCSVGQRDTEAFFGQGTRLTVV.

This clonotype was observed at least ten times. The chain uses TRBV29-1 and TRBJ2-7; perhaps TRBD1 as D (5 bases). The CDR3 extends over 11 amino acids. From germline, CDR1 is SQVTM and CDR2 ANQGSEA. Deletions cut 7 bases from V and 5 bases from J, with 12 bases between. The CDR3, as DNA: TGCAGCGCGGCGGCAGGGCACGAGCAGTACTTC. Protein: CSAAAGHEQYF.

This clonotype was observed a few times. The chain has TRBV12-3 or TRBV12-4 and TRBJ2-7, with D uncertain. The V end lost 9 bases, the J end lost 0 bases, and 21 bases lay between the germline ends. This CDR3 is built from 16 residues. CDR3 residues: CASSKSPRASSYEQYF. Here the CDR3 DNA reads TGTGCCAGTTCAAAATCCCCCCGGGCGAGCTCCTACGAGCAGTACTTC.

CDR3 protein: CASSLEALNGYTF. The CDR3 coding sequence is TGTGCCAGCAGCTTAGAGGCGCTCAATGGCTACACCTTC. The chain combines TRBV11-2 with TRBJ1-2; D remains ambiguous. The CDR3 is 13 residues long. The germline V and J ends were trimmed by 0 bases and 6 bases, with 8 bases remaining between them. Germline V gene lookup returns CDR1 SGHAT and CDR2 FQNNGV.

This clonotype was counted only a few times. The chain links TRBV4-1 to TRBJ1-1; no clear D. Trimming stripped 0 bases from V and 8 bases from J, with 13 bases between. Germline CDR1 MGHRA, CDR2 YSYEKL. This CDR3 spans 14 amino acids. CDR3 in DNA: TGCGCCAGCAGCCAAGATCCTAGTCAGGAAGAAGCTTTCTTT. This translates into CASSQDPSQEEAFF.